The 18 T cell receptor beta chains given below trace back to one sample, sequenced in a study of CXCR3-negative and CXCR3-positive naive CD8 T cells. Preparation of TRB cDNA libraries relied on 5' RACE carrying UMI labels. From its re-call of the 5' RACE reads, TCRdb lists each CDR3 protein once, without DNA. The sample data list some 39,000 distinct CDR3 sequences. Sequences were obtained from naive CXCR3- CD8+ T cells from blood. Subset meaning: CD45RO-CCR7+CD27+CD95- naive CD8+ T cells lacking CXCR3 (TNR3-). Source of these receptors: a human donor in good health. Some clones in this sample may be carry-over from other donors' samples.

The chain links TRBV5-6 to TRBJ1-5. This CDR3 region has 15 residues. The germline V gene has CDR1 SGHDT and CDR2 YYEEEE. CDR3: CASSLQGFGRQPQHF.

This rearrangement joins TRBV5-6 to TRBJ2-7; TCRdb lists TRBD1, though no DNA is available to test this call. Per the germline V gene, CDR1 is SGHDT and CDR2 is YYEEEE. The CDR3 covers 14 residues. The CDR3: CASHLQTGPYEQYF.

This chain links TRBV25-1 with TRBJ1-2; checking the TCRdb D call of TRBD1 is not possible without DNA. CDR1 MGHDK and CDR2 SYGVNS come from the germline V gene. The CDR3 totals 17 residues. The CDR3 loop reads CASSELTEGRGLYGYTF.

V and J are TRBV29-1 and TRBJ1-2. The CDR3 length is 12 residues. CDR1 SQVTM and CDR2 ANQGSEA come from the germline V gene. The CDR3 loop is CSVGGGSYGYTF.

V and J are TRBV12-3 or TRBV12-4 and TRBJ2-1; the TRBD1 assignment by TCRdb is unverifiable without DNA. This CDR3 region has 16 residues. The CDR3 spells CASSQDGTGALYEQFF.

The gene calls are TRBV15 and TRBJ2-3; lacking DNA, the TRBD1 call made by TCRdb goes unchecked. Looked up from germline, CDR1 is LNHNV and CDR2 is YYDKDF (reference sequence). The CDR3 sequence is 15 residues long. This CDR3 is CATSLPGKYTDTQYF.

This rearrangement joins TRBV4-3 to TRBJ2-2. CDR1 is LGHNA, CDR2 YSLEER, per germline. The CDR3 totals 13 residues. The CDR3 reads CASSPYDTGELFF.

The V call is TRBV4-3, the J call TRBJ2-2. The CDR3 is 18 amino acids. The germline V gene has CDR1 LGHNA and CDR2 YSLEER. CDR3 amino acids: CASSQEDVTLEDTGELFF.

V is TRBV7-6 and J is TRBJ2-5. There are 15 residues in the CDR3. CDR1 and CDR2 from the germline V gene are SGHVS and FNYEAQ. This CDR3 is CASSLVSGFQETQYF.

The rearrangement links TRBV27 to TRBJ1-2. CDR1 is MNHEY, CDR2 SMNVEV, per germline (reference sequence). CDR3 size: 14 residues. CDR3 in amino acids: CASSPRGVNYGYTF.

The chain uses TRBV14 and TRBJ1-1; TCRdb's D call of TRBD1 is untestable without DNA. CDR1 is SGHDN and CDR2 is FVKESK in the germline V gene. This CDR3 has 14 residues. CDR3: CASSQENRATEAFF.

This chain uses TRBV14 with TRBJ2-7; the D gene TCRdb calls, TRBD1, cannot be checked with no DNA. The CDR3 is made up of 14 amino acids. The V gene's germline CDR1 is SGHDN and CDR2 FVKESK. CDR3 sequence reads: CASSHTQGFHEQYF.

This chain uses TRBV6-6 with TRBJ2-7. Germline values: CDR1 MNHNY, CDR2 SVGAGI (reference sequence). The CDR3 extends over 13 amino acids. CDR3 residues: CASSYSSSYEQYF.

The chain uses TRBV2 and TRBJ2-7. CDR1 is SNHLY and CDR2 is FYNNEI in the germline V gene. The length of the CDR3 is 13 residues. The CDR3 region is CASSGEEKYEQYF.

This chain joins TRBV25-1 and TRBJ2-1; with no DNA, the TCRdb D assignment of TRBD1 cannot be verified. This CDR3 is built from 15 residues. Per the germline V gene, CDR1 is MGHDK and CDR2 is SYGVNS. CDR3: CASSPPGQGGNEQFF. The whole variable domain, filled in from reference TRBV25-1 and TRBJ2-1, reads EADIYQTPRYLVIGTGKKITLECSQTMGHDKMYWYQQDPGMELHLIHYSYGVNSTEKGDLSSESTVSRIRTEHFPLTLESARPSHTSQYLCASSPPGQGGNEQFFGPGTRLTVL.

The genes are TRBV4-2 and TRBJ2-5; checking the TCRdb D call of TRBD1 is not possible without DNA. The V gene's germline CDR1 is LGHNA and CDR2 YNFKEQ. This CDR3 has 14 amino acids. The chain's CDR3 is CASSQGPVGETQYF.

The genes are TRBV14 and TRBJ2-7; with no DNA, the TCRdb D assignment of TRBD1 cannot be verified. The germline V gene has CDR1 SGHDN and CDR2 FVKESK. This CDR3 is built from 15 residues. CDR3 protein: CASSYATGYGHEQYF.

The chain recombines TRBV5-5 with TRBJ2-7; TCRdb picks TRBD2, but there is no DNA to check that call. CDR1 is SGHKS, CDR2 YYEKEE, per germline (reference sequence). CDR3 length equals 17 residues. The CDR3 protein is CASSLVASGSSPYEQYF.